In this sample, the clone carrying this T cell receptor (beta chain) turned up a few times. Its cognate antigen is unknown. The CDR3 is 15 residues long. V gave up 5 bases and J gave up 4 bases; unmatched junction bases: 6. This specimen belongs to a study of T cell repertoires in cytomegalovirus infection. For the study at large: Indications of both CMV infection and matching HLA type were provided by public TCR beta signatures. General study points: The ex vivo response was dominated by HLA-C-restricted CMV-specific TCR beta clonotypes.

TCRdb redid the calling of the reads with MiXCR, one entry per CDR3 protein. The data hold 300,000 to 450,000 distinct CDR3 sequences, with approximately 18% observed a single time. This TCR derives from a human donor in good health (CMV status not recorded). Some clones in this sample may be carry-over from other donors' samples. The source material was PBMCs. This chain connects TRBV12-3 or TRBV12-4 to TRBJ1-5; 9 bases line up with TRBD1. The CDR3 region is CASSAGDRVNQPQHF. The CDR3 nucleotides are TGTGCCAGCAGTGCCGGGGACAGGGTGAATCAGCCCCAGCATTTT.